A single sample gave rise to the 6 T cell receptor beta chains below, sequenced in a study of T cells in Graves' hyperthyroidism and ophthalmopathy. Regions amplified from RNA transcripts were the TCR beta CDR3 regions. TCR CDR3 regions were first amplified by RT-PCR with HTBI primers. MiXCR was run by TCRdb on the multiplex PCR reads, yielding one entry per CDR3 protein. The sample consists of 500,000 to 800,000 distinct CDR3 sequences, roughly 14% of them appearing once. Sequenced input: blood. The receptors derive from a woman between 45 and 60 years old with Graves' ophthalmopathy.

With regard to this clonotype: A much larger clone differs from this one at a single base, so this may be a read error. CDR3 residues: CASSPTGPVGNEQYF. CDR3 nucleotides: TGTGCCAGCAGTCCTACCGGGCCCGTTGGGAACGAGCAGTACTTC. J is TRBJ2-7 and V is TRBV7-3; D call uncertain. The germline V and J ends were trimmed by 6 bases and 5 bases, with 20 bases remaining between them. The CDR3 totals 15 residues. CDR1 SGHTA and CDR2 FQGTGA come from the germline V gene.

The V and J genes are TRBV28 and TRBJ2-4; D uncertain. Trimming removed 1 base at V and 8 bases at J, with 9 bases between. The CDR3 is 13 amino acids. Looked up from germline, CDR1 is MDHEN and CDR2 is SYDVKM. The DNA for the CDR3 is TGTGCCAGCAGTTTATCTGGGTTGGACATTCAGTACTTC. Its protein is CASSLSGLDIQYF.

This chain links TRBV19 with TRBJ1-2, with D perhaps matching TRBD1 (5 bases). V was clipped by 7 bases and J by 4 bases, with 16 bases between them. Germline assignment: CDR1 LNHDA and CDR2 SQIVND (reference sequence). The CDR3 consists of 14 residues. Written as DNA, the CDR3 is TGTGCCAGTAAGAGGGACCTCAACTTCTATGGCTACACCTTC. Residues: CASKRDLNFYGYTF.

The chain uses TRBV7-3 and TRBJ2-2; 9 nucleotides agree with TRBD2. From germline, CDR1 is SGHTA and CDR2 FQGTGA. The CDR3 has 17 residues. J was trimmed by 2 bases and V by 5 bases; bases with no gene match: 9. The CDR3 reads CASSVEGLAINTGELFF. In DNA, the CDR3 is TGTGCCAGCAGCGTAGAGGGACTAGCAATTAACACCGGGGAGCTGTTTTTT.

This clonotype appeared many times. The genes are TRBV5-1 and TRBJ2-7; maybe TRBD2 (6 bases). V lost 4 bases and J 7 bases, leaving 18 bases between the germline ends. The CDR3 totals 14 residues. Germline values: CDR1 SGHRS, CDR2 YFSETQ. The CDR3 loop reads CASSGGLSEGEQYF. The CDR3 region has the DNA TGCGCCAGCAGCGGGGGACTCTCTGAGGGTGAGCAGTACTTC.

This clonotype appeared many times. The rearrangement joins TRBV4-2 to TRBJ2-5, with TRBD2 identical over 13 bases. The germline CDR1 and CDR2 sequences are LGHNA and YNFKEQ. The CDR3 is 16 amino acids. Trimming removed 4 bases from V and 0 bases from J; junction bases left unmatched: 2. The CDR3 nucleotides read TGTGCCAGCAGCCGGGGGACTAGCGGGAACCAAGAGACCCAGTACTTC. This gives the protein CASSRGTSGNQETQYF.